This TCR beta chain was sequenced during a study of T cell repertoires in cytomegalovirus infection. Study-level information: CMV infection plus the matching HLA type was flagged by public TCR beta signatures.

A single record per CDR3 protein comes from TCRdb applying MiXCR to the reads. The table shows approximately 140,000 distinct CDR3 sequences, with less than 9.5% occurring only once. This clonotype was observed at least ten times. Its antigen is unidentified. The study, taken as a whole, reports: Based on cumulative public TCR beta family frequency, carriers of CMV plus the relevant HLA were identified. HLA-C-restricted TCR beta clonotypes specific for CMV led the ex vivo response.

Germline V gene lookup returns CDR1 DFQATT and CDR2 SNEGSKA (reference sequence). V lost 5 bases to trimming and J lost 1 base, with 11 bases between them. This CDR3 comprises 13 residues. Sequencing was done on a sample of PBMCs. The J gene is TRBJ1-1, the V gene TRBV20-1; TRBD1 is a possible D gene (5 bases). This sequence was found in a human donor in good health (CMV status not recorded). Some clones in this sample may be carry-over from other donors' samples. The CDR3 DNA sequence: TGCAGTGCTCCTCAGGGTCCGAACACTGAAGCTTTCTTT. Its translation: CSAPQGPNTEAFF.